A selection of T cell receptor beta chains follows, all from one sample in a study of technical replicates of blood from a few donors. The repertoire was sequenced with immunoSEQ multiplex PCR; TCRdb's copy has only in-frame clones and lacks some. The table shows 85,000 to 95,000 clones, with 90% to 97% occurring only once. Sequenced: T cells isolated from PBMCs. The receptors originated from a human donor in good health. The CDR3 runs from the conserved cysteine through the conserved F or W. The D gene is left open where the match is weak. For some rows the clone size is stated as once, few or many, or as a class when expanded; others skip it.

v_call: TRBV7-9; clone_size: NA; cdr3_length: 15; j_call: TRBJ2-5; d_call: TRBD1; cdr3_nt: TGTGCCAGCAGCCGACGGGACAGGGACCAAGAGACCCAGTACTTC; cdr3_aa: CASSRRDRDQETQYF
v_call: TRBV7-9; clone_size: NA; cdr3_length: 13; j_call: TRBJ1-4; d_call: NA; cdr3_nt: TGTGCCAGCACCGACAGATCTGGTGAAAAACTGTTTTTT; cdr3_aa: CASTDRSGEKLFF
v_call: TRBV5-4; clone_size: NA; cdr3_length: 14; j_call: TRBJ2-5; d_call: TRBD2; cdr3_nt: TGTGCCAGCAGCTTGGAGCGGGAAGGGGAGACCCAGTACTTC; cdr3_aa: CASSLEREGETQYF
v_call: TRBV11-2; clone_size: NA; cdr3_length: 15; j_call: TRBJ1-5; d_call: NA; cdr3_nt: TGTGCCAGCAGCGGCGGATTGACGAGCAATCAGCCCCAGCATTTT; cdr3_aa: CASSGGLTSNQPQHF
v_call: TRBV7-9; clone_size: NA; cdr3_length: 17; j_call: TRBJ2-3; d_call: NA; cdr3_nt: TGTGCCAGCAGCTTAGCGTTCCGGGAGCTAGACACAGATACGCAGTATTTT; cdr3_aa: CASSLAFRELDTDTQYF
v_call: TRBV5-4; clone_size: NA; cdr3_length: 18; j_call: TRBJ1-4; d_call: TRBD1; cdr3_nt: TGTGCCAGCAGCCGCGTCCCGGGACAGGGGTTGACTAATGAAAAACTGTTTTTT; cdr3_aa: CASSRVPGQGLTNEKLFF
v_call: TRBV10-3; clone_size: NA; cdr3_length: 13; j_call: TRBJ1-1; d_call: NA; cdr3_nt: TGTGCCATCAGTGAATTGCGGAACACTGAAGCTTTCTTT; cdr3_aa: CAISELRNTEAFF
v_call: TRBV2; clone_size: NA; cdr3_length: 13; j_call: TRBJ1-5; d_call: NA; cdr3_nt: TGTGCCAGCCTGGGGGCGGACAATCAGCCCCAGCATTTT; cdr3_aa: CASLGADNQPQHF
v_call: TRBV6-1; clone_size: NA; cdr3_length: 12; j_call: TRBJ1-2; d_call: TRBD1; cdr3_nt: TGTGCCAGCGGGACAGCTGGATATGGCTACACCTTC; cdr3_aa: CASGTAGYGYTF
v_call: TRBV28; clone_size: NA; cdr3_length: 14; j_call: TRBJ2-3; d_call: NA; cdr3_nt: TGTGCCAGCAATTACTACTCTAGCACAGATACGCAGTATTTT; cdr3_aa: CASNYYSSTDTQYF
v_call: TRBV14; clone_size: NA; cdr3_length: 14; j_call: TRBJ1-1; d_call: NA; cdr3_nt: TGTGCCAGCAGCCAAGTCCGGGGGAACACTGAAGCTTTCTTT; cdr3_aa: CASSQVRGNTEAFF
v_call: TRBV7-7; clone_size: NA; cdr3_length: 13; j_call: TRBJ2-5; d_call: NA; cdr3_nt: TGTGCCAGCAGCTTAGACAGTTTAGAGACCCAGTACTTC; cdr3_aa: CASSLDSLETQYF
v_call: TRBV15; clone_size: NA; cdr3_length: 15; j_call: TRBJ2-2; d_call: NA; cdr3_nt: TGTGCCACGCACATTAGCGGAACGAACACCGGGGAGCTGTTTTTT; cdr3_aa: CATHISGTNTGELFF
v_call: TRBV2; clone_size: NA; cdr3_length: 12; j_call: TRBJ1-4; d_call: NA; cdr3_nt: TGTGCCAGCAGTGGTATCGGGGGAGAACTGTTTTTT; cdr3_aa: CASSGIGGELFF
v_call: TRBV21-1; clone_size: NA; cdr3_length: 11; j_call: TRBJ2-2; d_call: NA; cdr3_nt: TGTGCCAGCCCGGGGAGCGGGGAGCTGTTTTTT; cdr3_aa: CASPGSGELFF
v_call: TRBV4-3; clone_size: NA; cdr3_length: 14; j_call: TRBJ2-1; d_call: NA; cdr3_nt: TGCGCCAGCAGCCCCTACTACTCCTACAATGAGCAGTTCTTC; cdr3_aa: CASSPYYSYNEQFF
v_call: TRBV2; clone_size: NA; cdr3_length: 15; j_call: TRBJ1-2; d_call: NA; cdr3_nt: TGTGCCAGCAGCCCAGTACCCGGGACACCTGATGGCTACACCTTC; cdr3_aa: CASSPVPGTPDGYTF
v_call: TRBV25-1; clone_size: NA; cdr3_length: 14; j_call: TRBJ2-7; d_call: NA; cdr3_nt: TGTGCCAGCAGTGCGACTCCAATCTCCTACGAGCAGTACTTC; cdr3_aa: CASSATPISYEQYF
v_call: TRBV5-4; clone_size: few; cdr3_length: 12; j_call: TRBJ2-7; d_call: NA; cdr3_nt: TGTGCCAGCAGCCACCGGGACTACGAGCAGTACTTC; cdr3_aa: CASSHRDYEQYF
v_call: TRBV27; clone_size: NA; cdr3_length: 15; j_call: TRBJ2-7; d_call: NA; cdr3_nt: TGTGCCAGCAGTTTGAGTCTAGGCCCTTTCTACGAGCAGTACTTC; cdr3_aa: CASSLSLGPFYEQYF
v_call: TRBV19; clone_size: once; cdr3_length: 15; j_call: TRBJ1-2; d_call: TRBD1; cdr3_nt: TGTGCCAGTAAGAAATCCGGGACAGCTAACTATGGCTACACCTTC; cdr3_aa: CASKKSGTANYGYTF
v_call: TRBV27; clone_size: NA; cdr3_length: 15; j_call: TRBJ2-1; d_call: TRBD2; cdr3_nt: TGTGCCAGCAGACACCCGGGACTAGGGGCCAATGAGCAGTTCTTC; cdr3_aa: CASRHPGLGANEQFF
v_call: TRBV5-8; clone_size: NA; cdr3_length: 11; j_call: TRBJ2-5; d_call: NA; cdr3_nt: TGTGCCAGCAGCTCCATCGAGACCCAGTACTTC; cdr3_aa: CASSSIETQYF
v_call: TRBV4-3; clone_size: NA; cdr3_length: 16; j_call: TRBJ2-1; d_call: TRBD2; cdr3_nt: TGCGCCAGCAGCCAAGTCGTCACTAGCGGGAGCAATGAGCAGTTCTTC; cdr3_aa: CASSQVVTSGSNEQFF
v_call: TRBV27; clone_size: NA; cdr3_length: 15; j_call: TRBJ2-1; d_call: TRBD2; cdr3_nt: TGTGCCAGCAGTTGGACTAGCGGGAGTAGGAATGAGCAGTTCTTC; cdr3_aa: CASSWTSGSRNEQFF
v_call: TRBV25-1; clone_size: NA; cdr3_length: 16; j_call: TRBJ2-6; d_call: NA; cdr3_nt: TGTGCCAGCAGTGAATTCGGACACTCTGGGGCCAACGTCCTGACTTTC; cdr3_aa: CASSEFGHSGANVLTF
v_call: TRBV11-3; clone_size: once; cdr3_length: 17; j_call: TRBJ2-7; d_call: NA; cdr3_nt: TGTGCCAGCAGCTTAGGTGAAGAGGCCTCCTGGAATTACGAGCAGTACTTC; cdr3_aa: CASSLGEEASWNYEQYF
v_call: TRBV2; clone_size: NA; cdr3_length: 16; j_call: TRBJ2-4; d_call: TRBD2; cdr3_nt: TGTGCCAGCAGTGGTAGATTGGCGGGAGTTACGGACATTCAGTACTTC; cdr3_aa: CASSGRLAGVTDIQYF
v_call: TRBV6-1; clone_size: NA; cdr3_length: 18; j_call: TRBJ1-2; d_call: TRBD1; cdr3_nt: TGTGCCAGCAGTGAGACTCCAGGGGGCGGAGTCCGAAACTATGGCTACACCTTC; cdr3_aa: CASSETPGGGVRNYGYTF
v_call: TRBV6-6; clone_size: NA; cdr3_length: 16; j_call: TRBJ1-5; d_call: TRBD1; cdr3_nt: TGTGCCAGCAGTGGTCGCCGGGACAGGGCCAATCAGCCCCAGCATTTT; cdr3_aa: CASSGRRDRANQPQHF
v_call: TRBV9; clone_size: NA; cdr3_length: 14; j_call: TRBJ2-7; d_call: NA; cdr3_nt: TGTGCCAGCAGCCCCAGCGGGTCCACCTACGAGCAGTACTTC; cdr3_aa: CASSPSGSTYEQYF
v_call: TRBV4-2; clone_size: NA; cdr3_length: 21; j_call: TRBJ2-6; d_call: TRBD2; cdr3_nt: TGTGCCAGCAGCCACGGGGGGGGAGTCTTACTTTATATCTCTGGGGCCAACGTCCTGACTTTC; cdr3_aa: CASSHGGGVLLYISGANVLTF
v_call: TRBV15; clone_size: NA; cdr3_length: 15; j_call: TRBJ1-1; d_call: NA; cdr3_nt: TGTGCCACCAGCAGAGATAATGTTCGGGGCACTGAAGCTTTCTTT; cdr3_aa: CATSRDNVRGTEAFF
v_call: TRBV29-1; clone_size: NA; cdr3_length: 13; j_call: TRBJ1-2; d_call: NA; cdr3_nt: TGCAGCGTTGAAACGCCAGTCAGGGATGGCTACACCTTC; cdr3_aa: CSVETPVRDGYTF
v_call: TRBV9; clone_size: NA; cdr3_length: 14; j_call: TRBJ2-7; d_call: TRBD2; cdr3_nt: TGTGCCAGCGCCGACGGGACTAGGTCGTACGAGCAGTACTTC; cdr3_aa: CASADGTRSYEQYF
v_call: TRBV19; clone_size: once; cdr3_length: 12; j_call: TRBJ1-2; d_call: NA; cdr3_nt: TGTGCCAGTACGGACAGTTATATGCGCTACACCTTC; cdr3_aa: CASTDSYMRYTF
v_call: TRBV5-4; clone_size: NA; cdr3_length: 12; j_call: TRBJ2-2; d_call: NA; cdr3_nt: TGTGCCAGCAGCTTGGCCTCCGGGGAGCTGTTTTTT; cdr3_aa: CASSLASGELFF
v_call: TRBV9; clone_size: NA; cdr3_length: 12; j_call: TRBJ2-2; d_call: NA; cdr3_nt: TGTGCCAGCAGCGTAGTTTCTGGGGAGCTGTTTTTT; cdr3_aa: CASSVVSGELFF
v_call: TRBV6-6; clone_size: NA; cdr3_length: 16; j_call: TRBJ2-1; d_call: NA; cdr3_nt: TGTGCCAGCAGTCGAACTAAGACGACCGACGGCGGGGAGCAGTTCTTC; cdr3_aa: CASSRTKTTDGGEQFF
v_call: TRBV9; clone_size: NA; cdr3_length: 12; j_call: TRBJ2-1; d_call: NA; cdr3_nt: TGTGCCAGCAGCGGCGTATCGAATGAGCAGTTCTTC; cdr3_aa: CASSGVSNEQFF
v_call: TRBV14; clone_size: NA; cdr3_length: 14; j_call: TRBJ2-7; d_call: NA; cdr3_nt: TGTGCCAGCAGCCAAGAAAACAGTAGGAACGAGCAGTACTTC; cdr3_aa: CASSQENSRNEQYF
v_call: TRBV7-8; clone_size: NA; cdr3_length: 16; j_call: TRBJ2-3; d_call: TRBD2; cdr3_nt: TGTGCCAGCAGCTCAGGGACTAGCGATTACACAGATACGCAGTATTTT; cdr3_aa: CASSSGTSDYTDTQYF
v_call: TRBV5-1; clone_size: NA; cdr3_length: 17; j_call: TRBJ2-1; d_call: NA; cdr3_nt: TGCGCCAGCAGCTTGGTTCCCCAAATCAGCTCCTACAATGAGCAGTTCTTC; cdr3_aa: CASSLVPQISSYNEQFF
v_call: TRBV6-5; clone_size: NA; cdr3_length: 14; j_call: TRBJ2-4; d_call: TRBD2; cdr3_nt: TGTGCCAGCAATAGAGCGGGAGCGAGAGACATTCAGTACTTC; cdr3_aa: CASNRAGARDIQYF
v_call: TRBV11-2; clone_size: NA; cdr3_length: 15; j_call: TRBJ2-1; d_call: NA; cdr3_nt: TGTGCCAGCAGTCAACGGGGTTCGGCCGACAATGAGCAGTTCTTC; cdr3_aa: CASSQRGSADNEQFF
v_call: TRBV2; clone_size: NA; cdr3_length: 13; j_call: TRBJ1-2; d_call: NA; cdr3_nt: TGTGCCAACACAAGAGGCCAGAACTATGGCTACACCTTC; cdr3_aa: CANTRGQNYGYTF
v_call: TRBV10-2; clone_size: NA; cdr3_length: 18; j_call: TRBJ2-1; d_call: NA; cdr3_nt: TGCGCCAGCAGAATCTTCCTTCGGGAGTCGGGCCAGGGCAATGAGCAGTTCTTC; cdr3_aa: CASRIFLRESGQGNEQFF
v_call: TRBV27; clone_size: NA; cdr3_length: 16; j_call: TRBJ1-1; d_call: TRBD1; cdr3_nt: TGTGCCAGCAGTTTTATTAGGGGACAGGGTAACACTGAAGCTTTCTTT; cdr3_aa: CASSFIRGQGNTEAFF
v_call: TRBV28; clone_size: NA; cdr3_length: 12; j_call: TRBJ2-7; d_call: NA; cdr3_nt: TGTGCCAGCAGCGAGGCCGCCTACGAGCAGTACTTC; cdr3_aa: CASSEAAYEQYF
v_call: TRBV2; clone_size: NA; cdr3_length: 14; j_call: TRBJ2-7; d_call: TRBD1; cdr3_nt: TGTGCCAGCATTTACGGGACAGGGGAGTACGAGCAGTACTTC; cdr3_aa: CASIYGTGEYEQYF
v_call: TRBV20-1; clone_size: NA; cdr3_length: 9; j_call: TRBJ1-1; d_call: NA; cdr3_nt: TGCAGTGCTAGTACAGAAGCTTTCTTT; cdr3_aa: CSASTEAFF
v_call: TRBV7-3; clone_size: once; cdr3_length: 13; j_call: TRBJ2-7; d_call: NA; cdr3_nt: TGTGCCAGCAGCTTAGAACACACAGGAAAGCAGTACTTC; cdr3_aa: CASSLEHTGKQYF
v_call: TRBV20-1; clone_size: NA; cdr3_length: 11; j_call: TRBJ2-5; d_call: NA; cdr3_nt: TGCAGTGCGGGCAGGGCAGAGACCCAGTACTTC; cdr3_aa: CSAGRAETQYF
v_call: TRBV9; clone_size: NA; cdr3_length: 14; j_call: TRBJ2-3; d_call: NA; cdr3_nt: TGTGCCAGCACGGGACTTCCGAACACAGATACGCAGTATTTT; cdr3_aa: CASTGLPNTDTQYF
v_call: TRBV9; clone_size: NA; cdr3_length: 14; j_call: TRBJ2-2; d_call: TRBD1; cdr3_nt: TGTGCCAGCAGCGTTGGGACAGCATCCGGGGAGCTGTTTTTT; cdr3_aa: CASSVGTASGELFF
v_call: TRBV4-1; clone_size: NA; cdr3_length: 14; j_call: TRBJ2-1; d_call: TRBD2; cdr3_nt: TGCGCCAGCAGCCAACCTAGCGGGAACTATGAGCAGTTCTTC; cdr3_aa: CASSQPSGNYEQFF
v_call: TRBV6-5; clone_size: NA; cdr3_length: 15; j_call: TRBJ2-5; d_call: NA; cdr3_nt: TGTGCCAGCAGCGCCTCTTGGGCCGAATTAGAGACCCAGTACTTC; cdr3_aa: CASSASWAELETQYF
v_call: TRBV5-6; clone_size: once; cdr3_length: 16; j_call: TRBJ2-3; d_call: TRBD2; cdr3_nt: TGTGCCAGCAGCCCATTGGGGAGCGGGGGTTTGGATACGCAGTATTTT; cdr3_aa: CASSPLGSGGLDTQYF
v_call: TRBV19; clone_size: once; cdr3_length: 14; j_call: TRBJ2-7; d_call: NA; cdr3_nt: TGTGCCAGTAGTTTCGGGGAGTTAACCTACGAGCAGTACTTC; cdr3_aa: CASSFGELTYEQYF